The next 12 T cell receptor beta chains were all read from a single sample in a study of human thymus T cells. Only in-frame clones appear in the TCRdb table, and some are missing; sequencing was by immunoSEQ multiplex PCR. This table has approximately 71,000 clones, 85% to 95% appearing once. Thymus specimens were resections from corrective heart surgery. Specimen: thymus tissue. These receptors all come from a girl under three years old with a congenital heart defect but otherwise immunologically healthy.

This rearrangement joins TRBV4-2 to TRBJ2-1, with D uncertain. CDR1 and CDR2 (germline): LGHNA, YNFKEQ. The CDR3 runs 12 residues. Trimming shortened V by 0 bases and J by 8 bases, and 5 bases separated the two germline ends. The CDR3 sequence is CASSQDFDEQFF. The CDR3 region has the DNA TGTGCCAGCAGCCAAGATTTTGATGAGCAGTTCTTC.

The rearrangement links TRBV2 to TRBJ1-3, with D possibly being TRBD1 (6 bases). The V gene's germline CDR1 is SNHLY and CDR2 FYNNEI. Trimming left V 6 bases short and J 5 bases short, with 20 bases between. This CDR3 region has 16 residues. CDR3 coding DNA: TGTGCCAGCAGGTATCACGACAGGTGGGAACGAAACACCATATATTTT. Encoded protein: CASRYHDRWERNTIYF. Drawing the rest from reference TRBV2 and TRBJ1-3, the complete variable domain is EPEVTQTPSHQVTQMGQEVILRCVPISNHLYFYWYRQILGQKVEFLVSFYNNEISEKSEIFDDQFSVERPDGSNFTLKIRSTKLEDSAMYFCASRYHDRWERNTIYFGEGSWLTVV.

The gene calls are TRBV7-2 and TRBJ2-1; no clear D gene. Trimming shortened V by 5 bases and J by 4 bases, and 9 bases separated the two germline ends. The CDR3 extends over 13 amino acids. CDR1 SGHTA and CDR2 FQGNSA come from the germline V gene. The CDR3 loop reads CASSPGPYNEQFF. CDR3 nucleotides: TGTGCCAGCAGCCCTGGACCATACAATGAGCAGTTCTTC.

This clone was seen just once. The rearrangement joins TRBV7-5 to TRBJ2-1; TRBD2, the table's D call, was not compared with the DNA. TRBV7-5 is labeled a pseudogene. The CDR3 is 13 amino acids. The CDR3 loop is CVKPAGCDNEQFF. The CDR3 DNA follows: TGTGTCAAGCCAGCGGGCTGTGACAATGAGCAGTTCTTC.

The chain is built from TRBV7-2 and TRBJ2-2, with unresolved D. Trimming pared 4 bases from V and 6 bases from J, leaving 21 bases between. Germline V gene lookup returns CDR1 SGHTA and CDR2 FQGNSA. The CDR3 totals 17 residues. The CDR3 sequence: CASSSPYLPLSAGELFF. CDR3 nucleotides: TGTGCCAGCAGCTCGCCCTACTTGCCCTTAAGCGCCGGGGAGCTGTTTTTT.

This chain uses TRBV27 with TRBJ2-7, with TRBD2 identical over 7 bases. Per germline, CDR1 MNHEY and CDR2 SMNVEV (reference sequence). V dropped 7 bases and J dropped 3; count of bases not matched to a gene: 9. The CDR3 consists of 14 residues. The CDR3 region is CASKGRGGVYEQYF. For the CDR3, the DNA is TGTGCCAGCAAAGGAAGGGGAGGGGTCTACGAGCAGTACTTC.

V is TRBV14 and J is TRBJ2-1; D is unclear. The V end lost 4 bases, the J end lost 8 bases, and 18 bases lay between the germline ends. Germline V lookup: CDR1 SGHDN, CDR2 FVKESK. The CDR3 is 15 residues long. CDR3 sequence (DNA): TGTGCCAGCAGCCCGGACCCCTTAAGGATCTATGAGCAGTTCTTC. It specifies CASSPDPLRIYEQFF.

The chain links TRBV6-1 to TRBJ1-2; 10 bases align to TRBD1. The CDR3 contains 15 residues. The germline gives CDR1 MNHNS, CDR2 SASEGT. The junction had 10 bases not matched to a gene; V was cut back by 10 bases and J by 2 bases. In DNA, the CDR3 is TGTGCCACCCGGGACAGGGGTCTTCCAAACTATGGCTACACCTTC. Its translation is CATRDRGLPNYGYTF.

The gene calls are TRBV9 and TRBJ2-2, with TRBD2 matching 10 bases. The germline V gene encodes CDR1 SGDLS and CDR2 YYNGEE. With 2 bases clipped from V and 1 base from J, the junction kept 2 bases outside the gene matches. CDR3 size: 16 residues. As DNA, the CDR3 is TGTGCCAGCAGCGTCCTAGCGGGAGTGAACACCGGGGAGCTGTTTTTT. Amino acids: CASSVLAGVNTGELFF.

The gene calls are TRBV9 and TRBJ2-1; TRBD1 aligns across 7 bases. The CDR3 totals 12 residues. With V trimmed by 6 bases and J by 8 bases, 5 bases remained unmatched. Per germline, CDR1 SGDLS and CDR2 YYNGEE. This CDR3 reads CASKGTADEQFF. DNA of the CDR3: TGTGCCAGCAAAGGGACAGCGGATGAGCAGTTCTTC. Based on the CDR3 plus reference TRBV9 and TRBJ2-1, the full variable domain is DSGVTQTPKHLITATGQRVTLRCSPRSGDLSVYWYQQSLDQGLQFLIQYYNGEERAKGNILERFSAQQFPDLHSELNLSSLELGDSALYFCASKGTADEQFFGPGTRLTVL.

V is TRBV25-1 and J is TRBJ1-4, with TRBD1 matching over 8 bases. Germline lookup yields CDR1 MGHDK and CDR2 SYGVNS. The CDR3 is 14 amino acids. Trimming at V came to 5 bases and at J to 8 bases, leaving 7 bases not matched to a gene. The CDR3 nucleotides are TGTGCCAGCAGTACGACAGGGGCGAGGGAAAAACTGTTTTTT. Translation gives CASSTTGAREKLFF.

The CDR3 DNA reads TGTGCCACCAAAGTGGAATTCCCCGGGACACTTGGCTACACCTTC. It yields the protein CATKVEFPGTLGYTF. The V gene is TRBV19, the J gene TRBJ1-2; tentatively, D is TRBD1 (6 bases). The V and J ends lost 10 bases and 7 bases respectively, with 25 bases between them. The CDR3 is 15 residues long. Germline CDR1 and CDR2: LNHDA and SQIVND (reference sequence).